What follows are 12 T cell receptor beta chains derived from one specimen sequenced in a study of glioma-infiltrating T cells after dendritic cell vaccination. Here immunoSEQ multiplex PCR was the method, and the copy in TCRdb shows in-frame clones only, minus some. The table has about 65,000 clones, 86% seen once. The time point denotes: after dendritic cell vaccination, including at tumor progression/relapse. Here the sequenced sample was blood, taken after dendritic cell vaccination. These TCRs come from a human donor with glioblastoma.

The rearrangement joins TRBV7-2 to TRBJ1-1; no definite D call. The V end was cut by 0 bases, the J end by 6 bases, with 14 bases between. The germline gives CDR1 SGHTA, CDR2 FQGNSA. This CDR3 is 15 amino acids long. CDR3 sequence: CASSLAGFTYSEAFF. For the CDR3, the DNA is TGTGCCAGCAGCTTAGCGGGCTTTACTTATTCTGAAGCTTTCTTT.

The V gene is TRBV19, the J gene TRBJ2-4; a weak D match, TRBD1 (5 bases). The CDR3 totals 14 residues. The germline V gene encodes CDR1 LNHDA and CDR2 SQIVND (reference sequence). V lost 4 bases and J lost 6, with 13 bases in between. The CDR3 here is CASSNPTALNIQYF. The CDR3, as DNA: TGTGCCAGTAGTAACCCGACAGCTTTAAACATTCAGTACTTC.

The CDR3 DNA follows: TGTGCCAGCAGTGGACAGGAATACACTGAAGCTTTCTTT. Protein: CASSGQEYTEAFF. J is TRBJ1-1 and V is TRBV2; D possibly corresponds to TRBD1 (6 bases). The germline V gene has CDR1 SNHLY and CDR2 FYNNEI. V was trimmed by 4 bases and J by 3 bases, leaving 9 bases between them. The CDR3 has 13 residues.

The V call is TRBV13, the J call TRBJ2-3; 9 bases are a match to TRBD1. CDR1 and CDR2 from the germline V gene are PRHDT and FYEKMQ (reference sequence). Trimming removed 5 bases from V and 6 bases from J; junction bases left unmatched: 9. CDR3 size: 15 residues. In nucleotides, the CDR3 is TGTGCCAGCAGCCGTCGGGACAGGGTAGCTGATACGCAGTATTTT. Its protein is CASSRRDRVADTQYF.

The chain couples TRBV11-2 to TRBJ2-2; D is ambiguous. The CDR3 extends over 15 amino acids. Trimming removed 1 base at V and 4 bases at J, with 10 bases between. Germline CDR1 and CDR2: SGHAT and FQNNGV. The CDR3 bases are TGTGCCAGCAGCTTAGTCGCAGGTCCCACCGGGGAGCTGTTTTTT. It specifies CASSLVAGPTGELFF.

The rearrangement uses TRBV4-2 and TRBJ2-5; TRBD2 aligns across 11 bases. Germline CDR1 LGHNA, CDR2 YNFKEQ. V lost 2 bases, J lost 4 bases, and 9 bases stayed unmatched. This CDR3 spans 17 amino acids. The CDR3, as DNA: TGTGCCAGCAGCCAATACCGTCCGACTAGCGGGGTAGAGACCCAGTACTTC. Its translation is CASSQYRPTSGVETQYF.

Details on this clone: Other nucleotide sequences from this sample produce the same CDR3. This chain links TRBV7-8 with TRBJ1-5; the D is unclear. The CDR3 has 15 residues. V lost 6 bases and J lost 3, with 15 bases in between. Germline V lookup: CDR1 SGHVS, CDR2 FQNEAQ. As DNA, the CDR3 is TGTGCCAGCAGTTCCGGACTAGGTCTCAATCAGCCCCAGCATTTT. Encoded protein: CASSSGLGLNQPQHF. Drawing the rest from reference TRBV7-8 and TRBJ1-5, the complete variable domain is GAGVSQSPRYKVAKRGQDVALRCDPISGHVSLFWYQQALGQGPEFLTYFQNEAQLDKSGLPSDRFFAERPEGSVSTLKIQRTQQEDSAVYLCASSSGLGLNQPQHFGDGTRLSIL.

This clone was seen a handful of times. The chain carries TRBV5-1 and TRBJ2-1; D perhaps matches TRBD2 (5 bases). V was cut by 0 bases and J by 0 bases, with 7 bases left in between. There are 15 residues in the CDR3. Germline V lookup: CDR1 SGHRS, CDR2 YFSETQ. CDR3: CASSLEGSSYNEQFF. CDR3 coding DNA: TGCGCCAGCAGCTTGGAAGGGAGCTCCTACAATGAGCAGTTCTTC.

The gene calls are TRBV5-1 and TRBJ2-5, with 8 bases matching TRBD2. The junction had 14 bases not matched to a gene; V was cut back by 6 bases and J by 4 bases. In germline, CDR1 is SGHRS, CDR2 YFSETQ. CDR3 length equals 16 residues. The CDR3 protein is CASNPGGQGLGETQYF. The CDR3 nucleotides read TGCGCCAGCAACCCGGGGGGGCAGGGGCTGGGAGAGACCCAGTACTTC.

The CDR3 sequence is CASSLATTGLIPILHF. The DNA for the CDR3 is TGTGCCAGCAGCTTGGCTACGACAGGGCTAATACCGATCCTCCACTTT. This rearrangement joins TRBV7-9 to TRBJ1-6; 7 nucleotides line up with TRBD1. This CDR3 is built from 16 residues. V shed 3 bases and J 15 bases; nucleotides not matched to a gene: 17. The germline V gene has CDR1 SEHNR and CDR2 FQNEAQ (reference sequence).

The V and J genes are TRBV9 and TRBJ2-2; TRBD2 agrees at 14 bases. Germline V CDR1 and CDR2: SGDLS, YYNGEE. CDR3 length: 16 amino acids. Trimming took 3 bases from V and 5 from J; bases not matched to a gene: 3. The CDR3 is CASSGRLAGGTGELFF. In DNA form, the CDR3 reads TGTGCCAGCAGCGGGCGACTAGCGGGGGGGACCGGGGAGCTGTTTTTT.

This clone was seen only a few times. This chain uses TRBV7-2 with TRBJ1-5; the match to TRBD1 covers 8 bases. V lost 4 bases, J lost 7 bases, and 9 bases stayed unmatched. The germline V gene encodes CDR1 SGHTA and CDR2 FQGNSA. The CDR3 contains 15 residues. The CDR3 nucleotides are TGTGCCAGCAGCTCACCCGGAGGACAGGGCCAGCCCCAGCATTTT. Its translation: CASSSPGGQGQPQHF.